The rows below give T cell receptor beta chains drawn from one sample of a study of blood T cell repertoires in COVID-19. Profiled with immunoSEQ multiplex PCR; TCRdb holds only in-frame clones, not every one. The sample records tens of thousands of clones, 80% to 90% being singletons. The sequenced sample consisted of peripheral blood. These TCRs come from a man between 70 and 80 years old with acute or convalescent COVID-19. Each CDR3 is given with its conserved first and last residue. D genes are given only for firm matches. The size field is filled for only some rows; it gives once, few, many or a size class.

D gene | J gene | clone size | V gene | CDR3 DNA | CDR3 protein
TRBD1 | TRBJ2-7 | - | TRBV27 | TGTGCCAGCAGTTTATTTCGACAGGGTACCTACGAGCAGTACTTC | CASSLFRQGTYEQYF
TRBD1 | TRBJ2-1 | - | TRBV7-9 | TGTGCCAGCAGCTTTAGGGACAGGGTCTTGGATGAGCAGTTCTTC | CASSFRDRVLDEQFF
TRBD1 | TRBJ2-2 | - | TRBV12-3/TRBV12-4 | TGTGCCAGCCTCCCGACAGGGAACGGGGAGCTGTTTTTT | CASLPTGNGELFF
- | TRBJ2-5 | - | TRBV7-6 | TGTGCCAGCATTCCACCCGGGACAACTGAGACCCAGTACTTC | CASIPPGTTETQYF
TRBD1 | TRBJ1-1 | - | TRBV6-6 | TGTGCCAGCAGGAAGGACAGGGGAACTGAAGCTTTCTTT | CASRKDRGTEAFF
TRBD2 | TRBJ2-1 | - | TRBV9 | TGTGCCAGCAGCGTGCGGGGGTCGGGGTCCAATGAGCAGTTCTTC | CASSVRGSGSNEQFF
- | TRBJ1-1 | - | TRBV28 | TGTGCCAGCAGTTTATTAACAGGAGCGTTCACTGAAGCTTTCTTT | CASSLLTGAFTEAFF
TRBD1 | TRBJ1-2 | - | TRBV19 | TGTGCCAGTACCCCGACAGGGACGGGCTACACCTTC | CASTPTGTGYTF
TRBD2 | TRBJ2-3 | - | TRBV5-4 | TGTGCCAACAGCTTTGACTCGGGAGGGGCAGATACGCAGTATTTT | CANSFDSGGADTQYF
- | TRBJ1-1 | few | TRBV7-2 | TGTGCCAGCAGCCCGGGGGTGTGGGCTTTCTTT | CASSPGVWAFF
- | TRBJ2-3 | - | TRBV7-9 | TGTGCCAGCAGCGCCGCAGGAGGTGGCACAGATACGCAGTATTTT | CASSAAGGGTDTQYF
TRBD2 | TRBJ2-2 | many | TRBV5-1 | TGCGCCAGCAGCGTTCCCGGGACTAGCGGGAGAAATACCGGGGAGCTGTTTTTT | CASSVPGTSGRNTGELFF
- | TRBJ1-4 | - | TRBV11-3 | TGTGCCAGCAGCTCCGGGGGGGGGCCCCAATCGGCAACTAATGAAAAACTGTTTTTT | CASSSGGGPQSATNEKLFF
- | TRBJ2-1 | - | TRBV3-1/TRBV3-2 | TGTGCCCAGGACAGCTCGAGCTCCTACAATGAGCAGTTCTTC | CAQDSSSSYNEQFF
- | TRBJ2-7 | - | TRBV7-9 | TGTGCCAGCAGCGTCACGGGGGTCACCTACGAGCAGTACTTC | CASSVTGVTYEQYF
TRBD1 | TRBJ1-1 | few | TRBV27 | TGTGCCAGCAGACTTCCATCGACAGGGGGAAGCACTGAAGCTTTCTTT | CASRLPSTGGSTEAFF
TRBD1 | TRBJ2-3 | - | TRBV6-5 | TGTGCCAGCAGTTACTCCGGGACAGACACAGATACGCAGTATTTT | CASSYSGTDTDTQYF
- | TRBJ2-5 | - | TRBV7-3 | TGTGCCAGCAGCTTAATAGGGGGTGGGGAGACCCAGTACTTC | CASSLIGGGETQYF
- | TRBJ2-7 | - | TRBV19 | TGTGCCAGTAGTCCCAATTCCTACGAGCAGTACTTC | CASSPNSYEQYF
- | TRBJ2-5 | - | TRBV29-1 | TGCAGCGCCCGGTCCCGGCTAGGTGAGACCCAGTACTTC | CSARSRLGETQYF
- | TRBJ1-1 | - | TRBV6-5 | TGTGCCAGCACACCTGGACAAAACACTGAAGCTTTCTTT | CASTPGQNTEAFF
TRBD1 | TRBJ1-5 | - | TRBV18 | TGTGCCAGCTCACACGCAGGGGGGAATCAGCCCCAGCATTTT | CASSHAGGNQPQHF
- | TRBJ1-3 | few | TRBV7-9 | TGTGCCAGCAGCCTCCTAAGAGGATCTGGAAACACCATATATTTT | CASSLLRGSGNTIYF
TRBD1 | TRBJ2-3 | - | TRBV19 | TGTGCCAGTAGTAGGGGACAGGGGGTCACAGATACGCAGTATTTT | CASSRGQGVTDTQYF
TRBD1 | TRBJ1-4 | - | TRBV29-1 | TGCAGCGTTTCCCAGGGGGCTGTGGAAAAACTGTTTTTT | CSVSQGAVEKLFF
TRBD1 | TRBJ1-1 | - | TRBV5-1 | TGCGCCAGCAGGCGAGACAACAGGGGGCACACTGAAGCTTTCTTT | CASRRDNRGHTEAFF
- | TRBJ1-2 | - | TRBV28 | TGTGCCAGCAGTTTATCCGACACCTTAAACTATGGCTACACCTTC | CASSLSDTLNYGYTF
TRBD1 | TRBJ2-7 | - | TRBV18 | TGTGCCAGCTCCGGACAGGCCCTTACGGGGCAGTACTTC | CASSGQALTGQYF
- | TRBJ2-5 | once | TRBV5-8 | TGTGCCAGCAGCTTGGCTACCCTGCGGGAGACCCAGTACTTC | CASSLATLRETQYF
- | TRBJ1-3 | - | TRBV6-5 | TGTGCCAGCAGTTACATGGGGCCGGGAAACACCATATATTTT | CASSYMGPGNTIYF
- | TRBJ2-1 | few | TRBV6-6 | TGTGCCAGCAGTTACCCTCCCTCCAATGAGCAGTTCTTC | CASSYPPSNEQFF
TRBD2 | TRBJ2-1 | few | TRBV6-6 | TGTGCCAGCAGTTCCCGAGCGGGGTCCAATGAGCAGTTCTTC | CASSSRAGSNEQFF
- | TRBJ2-2 | - | TRBV28 | TGTGCCAGCAGTTCCCTCACCGGGGAGCTGTTTTTT | CASSSLTGELFF
TRBD1 | TRBJ2-1 | - | TRBV11-2 | TGTGCCAGCAGCCTGGACAGGGGGAACTACAATGAGCAGTTCTTC | CASSLDRGNYNEQFF
- | TRBJ1-1 | - | TRBV2 | TGTGCCAGCACCGGGCTACAAGGACAGACCGGTGAAGCTTTCTTT | CASTGLQGQTGEAFF
TRBD1 | TRBJ1-6 | few | TRBV28 | TGTGCCAGCAGCGGGACAGGGCTTAGCTCCTATAATTCACCCCTCCACTTT | CASSGTGLSSYNSPLHF
- | TRBJ2-5 | - | TRBV11-1 | TGTGCCAGCAGCTTAAGCCAGGCGCAAGAGACCCAGTACTTC | CASSLSQAQETQYF
TRBD1 | TRBJ1-3 | - | TRBV7-9 | TGTGCCAGCAGCGCTCTGACAGGGCCAGGAAACACCATATATTTT | CASSALTGPGNTIYF
- | TRBJ1-5 | - | TRBV7-2 | TGTGCCAGCAGCTCGGACAGAGGTGCCCAGCCCCAGCATTTT | CASSSDRGAQPQHF
TRBD1 | TRBJ1-2 | - | TRBV9 | TGTGCCAGCAGCGAAGACAGGGGCCGTTTCTATGGCTACACCTTC | CASSEDRGRFYGYTF
- | TRBJ2-5 | once | TRBV7-3 | TGTGCCAGCAGCACATACACAGGGTCCCAAGAGACCCAGTACTTC | CASSTYTGSQETQYF